Sequencing of this T cell receptor beta chain was carried out in a study of cytomegalovirus exposure and HLA in healthy donors. Study conclusions and caveats: Analyses of presence and absence presupposed an approximately uniform sequencing depth across donors. Analysis performed later found roughly 17,000 TCR beta sequences associated with HLA alleles at 0.05 false discovery rate.

The CDR3 consists of 11 residues. The germline gives CDR1 GTSNPN, CDR2 SVGIG (reference sequence). Donors likely had unrecorded immune exposures despite being nominally healthy when sampled. PCR amplification relied on 60 Vbeta primers (plus 13 Jbeta primers). The table came from immunoSEQ multiplex PCR; TCRdb's copy has only in-frame clones and leaves some out. The sample lists roughly 150,000 clones; 76% were seen once. Comments on this clone: The antigen is undetermined.

The source is a male donor in good health and CMV-seronegative. The chain links TRBV30 to TRBJ1-3; D is possibly TRBD1 (5 bases). The material sequenced was PBMCs. The CDR3 region is CASGFGNTIYF. In nucleotides, the CDR3 is TGTGCGTCAGGGTTTGGAAACACCATATATTTT.